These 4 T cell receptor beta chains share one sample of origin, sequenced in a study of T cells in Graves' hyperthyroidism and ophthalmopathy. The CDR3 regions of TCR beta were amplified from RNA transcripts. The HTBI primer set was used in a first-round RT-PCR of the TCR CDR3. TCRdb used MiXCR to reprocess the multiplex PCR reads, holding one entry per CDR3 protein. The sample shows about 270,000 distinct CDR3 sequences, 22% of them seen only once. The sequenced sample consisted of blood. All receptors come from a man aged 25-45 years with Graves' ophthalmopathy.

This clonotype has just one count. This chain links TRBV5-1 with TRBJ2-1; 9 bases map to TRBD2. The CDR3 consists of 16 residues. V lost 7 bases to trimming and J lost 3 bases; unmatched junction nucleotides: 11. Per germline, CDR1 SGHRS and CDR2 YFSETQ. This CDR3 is CASSSGPSGIYNEQFF. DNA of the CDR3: TGCGCCAGCTCCTCCGGGCCTAGCGGGATCTACAATGAGCAGTTCTTC.

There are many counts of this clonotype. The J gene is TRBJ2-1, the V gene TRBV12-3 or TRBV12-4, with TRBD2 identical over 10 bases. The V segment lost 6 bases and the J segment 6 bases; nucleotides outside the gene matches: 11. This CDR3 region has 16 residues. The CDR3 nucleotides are TGTGCCAGCAGGAGGGCCCTAGCGGGAGTTATCAATGAGCAGTTCTTC. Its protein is CASRRALAGVINEQFF.

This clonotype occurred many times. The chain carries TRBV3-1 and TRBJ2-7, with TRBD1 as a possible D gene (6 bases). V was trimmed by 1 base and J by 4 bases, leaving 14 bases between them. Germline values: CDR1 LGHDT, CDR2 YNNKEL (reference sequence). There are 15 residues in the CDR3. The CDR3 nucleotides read TGTGCCAGCAGCCAAGCCGGAACAGGGCCGTACGAGCAGTACTTC. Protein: CASSQAGTGPYEQYF.

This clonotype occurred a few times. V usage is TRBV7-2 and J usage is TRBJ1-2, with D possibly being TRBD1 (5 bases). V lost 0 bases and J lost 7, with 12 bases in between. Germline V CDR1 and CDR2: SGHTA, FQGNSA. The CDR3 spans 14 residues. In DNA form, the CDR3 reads TGTGCCAGCAGCTTAGCGACGGGGCGGGCTGGCTACACCTTC. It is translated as CASSLATGRAGYTF. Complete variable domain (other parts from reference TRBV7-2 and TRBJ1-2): GAGVSQSPSNKVTEKGKDVELRCDPISGHTALYWYRQSLGQGLEFLIYFQGNSAPDKSGLPSDRFSAERTGGSVSTLTIQRTQQEDSAVYLCASSLATGRAGYTFGSGTRLTVV.